This T cell receptor (beta chain) derives from a study of technical replicates of blood from a handful of donors. Sequencing used immunoSEQ multiplex PCR; TCRdb keeps in-frame clones, though not all of them. Among roughly 80,000 clones, 93% were seen once, and the ten largest hold 0.24%. Trimming stripped 6 bases from V and 7 bases from J, with 12 bases between. Germline V gives CDR1 SNHLY, CDR2 FYNNEI. The CDR3 extends over 12 amino acids. This clone has a handful of counts. Material for sequencing was T cells isolated from PBMCs. The source is a human donor in good health. This chain joins TRBV2 and TRBJ1-1; unclear D gene. CDR3: CASSVAAVEAFF. The CDR3 bases are TGTGCCAGCAGCGTGGCCGCTGTTGAAGCTTTCTTT.